Listed below are T cell receptor beta chains from one sample, sequenced in a study of T cell responses to AZD1222 COVID-19 vaccine. Profiling relied on immunoSEQ multiplex PCR, and the TCRdb table lists in-frame clones only, not all of them. The sample holds more than 150,000 clones, 90% seen once. This sample comprised peripheral blood, obtained 28 days after the second AZD1222 dose. Receptor source: an adult who received the AZD1222 COVID-19 vaccine. The CDR3 runs from the conserved cysteine through the conserved F or W. Each record gives: clone size, D gene, CDR3 length, V gene, CDR3 protein. D genes are given only for firm matches. Size values are once, few and many counts, or a class for expanded clones, and some rows have none.

once | . | 14 | TRBV6-4 | CASSPRGGTGELFF
. | . | 14 | TRBV30 | CAWSVVGPGEKLFF
. | TRBD2 | 15 | TRBV7-9 | CASSRTSASSYEQYF
. | TRBD1 | 14 | TRBV5-1 | CASSLNNRGNEQFF
. | TRBD2 | 18 | TRBV14 | CASSHWTSGGGRLNEQFF
. | . | 12 | TRBV25-1 | CASSTRADTQYF
. | TRBD2 | 16 | TRBV3-1/TRBV3-2 | CASSPRTSGRASEQFF
. | . | 15 | TRBV3-1/TRBV3-2 | CASSQVEGSNYGYTF
. | . | 15 | TRBV7-2 | CASSLVQGVNSPLHF
. | . | 13 | TRBV2 | CASQRSVQETQYF
. | . | 15 | TRBV9 | CASSVAFRSTGELFF
. | TRBD1 | 18 | TRBV27 | CASSLFPPAGTGFNEQFF
. | . | 12 | TRBV9 | CASSVVGTEAFF
. | . | 12 | TRBV25-1 | CASRDSISPLHF
. | TRBD2 | 15 | TRBV6-5 | CASSYFGGVDYEQYF
once | . | 11 | TRBV10-1 | CATQLNTEAFF
. | . | 13 | TRBV6-5 | CASSYQGHTEAFF
once | TRBD1 | 15 | TRBV6-6 | CASSTNRGNTGELFF
. | TRBD1 | 14 | TRBV2 | CASSETGSNQPQHF
. | . | 13 | TRBV6-5 | CASSYRTNEGYTF
few | TRBD1 | 13 | TRBV9 | CASSVAADRGYTF
. | . | 11 | TRBV12-3/TRBV12-4 | CASSPVLGYTF
. | . | 15 | TRBV27 | CATGPGRQWWDEQFF
. | TRBD2 | 15 | TRBV5-1 | CASSLEAGGRDTQYF
. | . | 13 | TRBV7-2 | CASSKQGNTEAFF
few | TRBD1 | 14 | TRBV5-4 | CASSFPGQGREAFF
once | . | 15 | TRBV9 | CASSVAGASYNEQFF
. | . | 13 | TRBV2 | CASSRDLYTEAFF
. | . | 14 | TRBV3-1/TRBV3-2 | CASSRQVGGQPQHF
. | TRBD2 | 15 | TRBV7-3 | CASSVGTSGGNEQFF
. | . | 16 | TRBV4-2 | CASSQDGADSAYEQYF
. | . | 13 | TRBV2 | CASNFREVQPQHF
once | TRBD1 | 15 | TRBV7-9 | CASSPRTGVVETQYF
. | . | 15 | TRBV11-2 | CASSSPRGTMDTQYF
. | TRBD1 | 17 | TRBV28 | CASSPHPGTGFGNTIYF
. | TRBD1 | 16 | TRBV5-1 | CASSPNWDRDYNEQFF
once | . | 16 | TRBV5-8 | CASSFDRSGGNQPQHF
. | . | 15 | TRBV4-1 | CASSQDPGQTYEQYF
. | . | 13 | TRBV30 | CAWNWGPTDTQYF
. | . | 14 | TRBV20-1 | CSASDSSRGHGYTF
. | TRBD1 | 14 | TRBV5-8 | CASSLGGDSEPQHF
. | . | 14 | TRBV7-9 | CASSLRQSGSPLHF
. | TRBD1 | 14 | TRBV29-1 | CSVDFGQGAEKLFF
once | . | 17 | TRBV12-5 | CASGLVHGGKSNQPQHF
. | TRBD1 | 15 | TRBV19 | CASRPGTAPQETQYF
. | . | 14 | TRBV2 | CASNRAGLTGELFF
once | . | 15 | TRBV24-1 | CATSEQWKRAYEQYF
. | . | 13 | TRBV7-9 | CASTGGVNTEAFF
. | . | 13 | TRBV5-8 | CASSLASYQPQHF
once | TRBD1 | 18 | TRBV5-1 | CASSPGTASNRPGNTIYF
once | . | 14 | TRBV5-6 | CASSLSGYYNEQFF
. | TRBD1 | 15 | TRBV28 | CASSLRQGYNQPQHF
. | . | 15 | TRBV3-1/TRBV3-2 | CASSQVASSGNTIYF
. | . | 15 | TRBV27 | CASKGGNTYNSPLHF
. | . | 13 | TRBV9 | CASSEMSRALPHF